Listed here are 6 T cell receptor beta chains from one sample, sequenced in a study of T cell repertoires in cytomegalovirus infection (dated by TCRdb to between 2018 and 2020). Instrument on record: Illumina HiSeq 1500. In-frame beta chains were kept once TCRdb had trimmed the public reads at Q25 with fastp and called clones with MiXCR. A single entry per CDR3 protein holds the most common genes and DNA from its merged rows. The sample table shows around 430,000 distinct CDR3 sequences, and approximately 40% are seen once. The biggest ten clones account for about two fifths of the sample. The intended sense of this specimen's treatment or condition label: in vitro stimulation with specific CMV peptide epitopes to enrich CMV-specific T cells. No antigen has been assigned to these receptors. Sequenced here: cultured PBMCs, sampled from culture after CMV antigen stimulation. These receptors were collected from a human donor in good health (CMV status not recorded). Some clones in this sample may be carry-over from other donors' samples.

The J gene is TRBJ2-5, the V gene TRBV7-2; D may be TRBD1 or TRBD2 (5 bases each). The CDR3 consists of 13 residues. The V and J ends lost 6 bases and 5 bases respectively, with 13 bases between them. Germline CDR1 SGHTA, CDR2 FQGNSA. CDR3 sequence (DNA): TGTGCCAGCAGTTGGGACGGGTGGGAGACCCAGTACTTC. It codes for CASSWDGWETQYF.

CDR3 region: CASSSQGLETQYF. CDR3 nucleotides: TGTGCCAGCAGTTCCCAGGGGTTGGAGACCCAGTACTTC. This chain uses TRBV27 with TRBJ2-5; perhaps TRBD1 as D (6 bases). Germline values: CDR1 MNHEY, CDR2 SMNVEV (reference sequence). This CDR3 has 13 residues. With 4 bases removed from V and 5 bases from J, the gap between germline ends came to 11 bases.

This clonotype was counted between two and nine times. V usage is TRBV5-1 and J usage is TRBJ1-2, with a possible D match to TRBD1 (5 bases). Trimming removed 0 bases from V and 1 base from J, with 7 bases in between. The germline gives CDR1 SGHRS, CDR2 YFSETQ. CDR3 length equals 14 residues. The CDR3 DNA reads TGCGCCAGCAGCTTGGGGGACCATAACTATGGCTACACCTTC. Translated: CASSLGDHNYGYTF.

V usage is TRBV4-3 and J usage is TRBJ2-5; TRBD1 or TRBD2 may be the D gene (5 bases each). The CDR3 runs to 16 residues. Per germline, CDR1 LGHNA and CDR2 YSLEER. Trimming stripped 0 bases from V and 5 bases from J, with 16 bases between. The CDR3 here is CASSQEWGGTGETQYF. Written as DNA, the CDR3 is TGCGCCAGCAGCCAAGAATGGGGTGGGACGGGGGAGACCCAGTACTTC.

V and J are TRBV12-3 or TRBV12-4 and TRBJ1-1; possible D gene TRBD1, 6 bases. The CDR3 is made up of 14 amino acids. V was trimmed by 7 bases and J by 4 bases, leaving 16 bases between them. The CDR3: CASILTGRTTEAFF. The CDR3 DNA reads as TGTGCCAGCATCTTAACAGGGAGGACCACTGAAGCTTTCTTT.

The V and J genes are TRBV12-3 or TRBV12-4 and TRBJ2-1, with D maybe TRBD1 (6 bases). V was shortened by 6 bases and J by 6 bases, with 15 bases between the two germline ends. CDR3 length equals 14 residues. The CDR3, as DNA: TGTGCCAGCAGGAGCGCGGACAGCCCCAATGAGCAGTTCTTC. It encodes CASRSADSPNEQFF.